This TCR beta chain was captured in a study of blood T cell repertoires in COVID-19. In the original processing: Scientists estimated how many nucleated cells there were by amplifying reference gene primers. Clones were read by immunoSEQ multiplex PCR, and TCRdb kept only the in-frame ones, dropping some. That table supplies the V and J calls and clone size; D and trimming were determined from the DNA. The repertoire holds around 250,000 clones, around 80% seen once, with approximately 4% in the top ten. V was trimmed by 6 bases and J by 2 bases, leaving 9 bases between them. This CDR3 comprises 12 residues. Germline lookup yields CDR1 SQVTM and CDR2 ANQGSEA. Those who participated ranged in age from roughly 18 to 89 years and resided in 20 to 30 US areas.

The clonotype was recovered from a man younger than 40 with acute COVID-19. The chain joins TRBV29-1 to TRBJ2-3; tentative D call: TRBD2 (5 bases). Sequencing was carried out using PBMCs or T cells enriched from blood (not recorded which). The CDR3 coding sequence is TGCAGCGTCGAGCGGACCACAGATACGCAGTATTTT. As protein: CSVERTTDTQYF.